One sample yielded the 7 T cell receptor beta chains listed below, sequenced in a study of CD8 T cells in ankylosing spondylitis. TCRdb analysed the 5' RACE reads with MiXCR anew, one entry per CDR3 protein. The top ten clones hold around 4.1% of a sample with more than 100,000 distinct CDR3 sequences, 10% to 12% of them seen once. The sample comprised blood, either unsorted or a sorted T cell fraction (not recorded which). These receptors were obtained from a female donor with ankylosing spondylitis or in good health (not recorded which).

This clonotype was detected ten times or more. This rearrangement joins TRBV28 to TRBJ1-2, with D tentatively TRBD1 (5 bases). This CDR3 has 11 amino acids. From germline, CDR1 is MDHEN and CDR2 SYDVKM. Trimming pared 2 bases from V and 7 bases from J, leaving 5 bases between. Here the CDR3 reads CASSLQGGYTF. In DNA form, the CDR3 reads TGTGCCAGCAGTTTACAGGGTGGCTACACCTTC.

This clonotype has a count of ten or more. The genes are TRBV3-1 and TRBJ2-2; 7 bases are a match to TRBD2. CDR1 and CDR2 (germline): LGHDT, YNNKEL (reference sequence). V lost 0 bases to trimming and J lost 5 bases; unmatched junction nucleotides: 9. The CDR3 totals 17 residues. CDR3 bases: TGTGCCAGCAGCCAAGATCGGTGGGAGGGCCGGACCGGGGAGCTGTTTTTT. The encoded protein is CASSQDRWEGRTGELFF. The entire variable domain, with the rest obtained from reference TRBV3-1 and TRBJ2-2, is as follows: DTAVSQTPKYLVTQMGNDKSIKCEQNLGHDTMYWYKQDSKKFLKIMFSYNNKELIINETVPNRFSPKSPDKAHLNLHINSLELGDSAVYFCASSQDRWEGRTGELFFGEGSRLTVL.

V and J are TRBV2 and TRBJ2-5; no clear D. V lost 5 bases to trimming and J lost 4 bases, with 17 bases between them. Germline CDR1 SNHLY, CDR2 FYNNEI. CDR3 length equals 15 residues. CDR3 nucleotides: TGTGCCAGCAGTTTTCGGGCCACGAAGGGAGAGACCCAGTACTTC. It specifies CASSFRATKGETQYF.

This chain joins TRBV7-2 and TRBJ1-5; D unresolved. V was pared by 5 bases and J by 4 bases, with 6 bases between. This CDR3 is built from 12 residues. The germline V gene has CDR1 SGHTA and CDR2 FQGNSA. In DNA form, the CDR3 reads TGTGCCAGCAGCGAAGCAAATCAGCCCCAGCATTTT. Protein sequence: CASSEANQPQHF.

This clonotype was detected ten times or more. The rearrangement uses TRBV20-1 and TRBJ1-6, with D hard to call. Trimming took 3 bases from V and 8 from J, leaving 14 bases between them. Germline loops: CDR1 DFQATT, CDR2 SNEGSKA (reference sequence). The CDR3 loop spans 14 amino acids. In DNA form, the CDR3 reads TGCAGTGCTAGGTTGTCCGGCGTACATTCACCCCTCCACTTT. Translating gives CSARLSGVHSPLHF.

This sequence joins TRBV5-1 and TRBJ2-1, with no clear D. With 2 bases removed from V and 3 bases from J, the gap between germline ends came to 12 bases. CDR1 and CDR2 (germline): SGHRS, YFSETQ. The length of the CDR3 is 15 residues. The CDR3 reads CASSFGRSIYNEQFF. CDR3 DNA: TGCGCCAGCAGCTTCGGCCGAAGTATCTACAATGAGCAGTTCTTC.

This clonotype was counted many times. The chain couples TRBV28 to TRBJ2-3; 7 positions match TRBD1. The CDR3 loop spans 16 amino acids. CDR1 is MDHEN, CDR2 SYDVKM, per germline. The V and J ends lost 6 bases and 2 bases, in that order; junction bases with no gene match: 11. CDR3 sequence reads: CASRPLDRLPTDTQYF. The DNA of the CDR3 is TGTGCCAGCAGACCCCTGGACAGGCTCCCCACAGATACGCAGTATTTT.